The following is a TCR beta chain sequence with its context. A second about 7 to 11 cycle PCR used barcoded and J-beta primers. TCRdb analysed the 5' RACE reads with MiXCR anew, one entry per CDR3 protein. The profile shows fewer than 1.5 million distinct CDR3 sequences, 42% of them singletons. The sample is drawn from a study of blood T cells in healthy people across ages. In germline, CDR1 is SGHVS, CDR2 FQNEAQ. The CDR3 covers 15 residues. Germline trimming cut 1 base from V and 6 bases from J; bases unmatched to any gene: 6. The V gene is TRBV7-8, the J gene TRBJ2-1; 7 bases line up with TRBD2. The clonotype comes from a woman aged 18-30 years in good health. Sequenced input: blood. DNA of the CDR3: TGTGCCAGCAGCTTAGATTTGCGGGAGAGCAATGAGCAGTTCTTC. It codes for CASSLDLRESNEQFF.